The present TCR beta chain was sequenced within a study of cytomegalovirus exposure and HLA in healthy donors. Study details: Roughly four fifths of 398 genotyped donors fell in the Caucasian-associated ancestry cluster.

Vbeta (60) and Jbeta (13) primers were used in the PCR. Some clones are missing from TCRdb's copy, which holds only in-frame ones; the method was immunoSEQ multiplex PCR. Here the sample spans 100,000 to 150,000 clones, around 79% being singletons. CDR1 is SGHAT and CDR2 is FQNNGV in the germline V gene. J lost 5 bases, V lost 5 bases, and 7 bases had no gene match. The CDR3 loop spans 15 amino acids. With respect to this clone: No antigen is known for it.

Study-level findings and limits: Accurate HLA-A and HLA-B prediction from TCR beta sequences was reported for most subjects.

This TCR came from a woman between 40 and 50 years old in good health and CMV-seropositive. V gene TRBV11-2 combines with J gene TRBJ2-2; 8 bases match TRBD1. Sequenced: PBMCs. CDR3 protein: CASSVTGAGTGELFF. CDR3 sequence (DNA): TGTGCCAGCAGCGTGACAGGGGCCGGAACCGGGGAGCTGTTTTTT.